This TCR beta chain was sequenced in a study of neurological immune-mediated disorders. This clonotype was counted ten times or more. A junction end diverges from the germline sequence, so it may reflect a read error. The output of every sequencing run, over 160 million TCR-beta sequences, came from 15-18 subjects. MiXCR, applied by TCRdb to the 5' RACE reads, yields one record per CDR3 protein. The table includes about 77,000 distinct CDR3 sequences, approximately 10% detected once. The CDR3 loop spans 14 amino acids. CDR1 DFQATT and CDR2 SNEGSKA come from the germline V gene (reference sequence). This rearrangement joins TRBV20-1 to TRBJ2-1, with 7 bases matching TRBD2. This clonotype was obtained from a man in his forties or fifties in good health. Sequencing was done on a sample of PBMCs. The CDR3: CSAREGAGFNEQFF. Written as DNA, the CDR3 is TGCAGTGCCAGAGAGGGAGCGGGGTTCAATGAGCAGTTCTTC.